This T cell receptor (beta chain) was sequenced during a study of cytomegalovirus exposure and HLA in healthy donors. Study-wide findings and caveats: A later analysis linked a missense variant in DCLRE1C to the trimming of TCR beta V and J genes.

Primers included in the PCR were 60 Vbeta and 13 Jbeta primers. TCRdb keeps only in-frame clones here, not all; method: immunoSEQ multiplex PCR. The table has roughly 140,000 clones, around 85% seen once. Germline V gives CDR1 SEHNR, CDR2 FQNEAQ (reference sequence). This CDR3 contains 14 residues. Trimming removed 1 base from V and 3 bases from J, with 9 bases in between. Remarks on this clone: Its cognate antigen is unknown.

The sequenced sample consisted of PBMCs. The chain couples TRBV7-9 to TRBJ1-2, with D possibly matching TRBD1 (6 bases). The receptor comes from a female donor in good health and CMV-seronegative. CDR3 DNA: TGTGCCAGCAGCTTAGGTGCAGGGGACTATGGCTACACCTTC. Its protein product is CASSLGAGDYGYTF.